Here is one TCR beta chain with its context. Its target is unknown. The data were produced by immunoSEQ multiplex PCR, yet TCRdb's version contains in-frame clones alone and is incomplete. The data show about 8,000 clones, with 77% seen just once and 7% to 8.5% held by the top ten. The data derive from a study of PD-1 blockade in classical Hodgkin lymphoma. For the study at large: Each patient was given nivolumab 3 mg/kg through a vein every 2 weeks. General study points: Some patients began nivolumab under 1 year after ASCT. These patients were excluded from later analyses. A significant rise in TCR diversity by C4D1 was seen for CD4+ but not CD8+ cells. Newly diagnosed patients were reported to start with lower TCR diversity than healthy donors.

Trimming removed 0 bases at V and 5 bases at J, with 12 bases between. This CDR3 has 15 amino acids. Germline CDR1 is LGHNA and CDR2 is YNFKEQ. Each patient experienced a relapse that followed autologous stem cell transplantation, and brentuximab vedotin exposure varied. Magnetic negative selection of thawed PBMCs was the method by which CD4+ T cells were purified. This sequence originates from a human donor with classical Hodgkin lymphoma. The chain joins TRBV4-2 to TRBJ2-3, with D possibly matching TRBD2 (5 bases). The sequencing used CD4+ T cells from blood, collected at baseline. The CDR3 region is CASSQDYGMVDTQYF. CDR3 DNA: TGTGCCAGCAGCCAAGATTACGGGATGGTAGATACGCAGTATTTT.